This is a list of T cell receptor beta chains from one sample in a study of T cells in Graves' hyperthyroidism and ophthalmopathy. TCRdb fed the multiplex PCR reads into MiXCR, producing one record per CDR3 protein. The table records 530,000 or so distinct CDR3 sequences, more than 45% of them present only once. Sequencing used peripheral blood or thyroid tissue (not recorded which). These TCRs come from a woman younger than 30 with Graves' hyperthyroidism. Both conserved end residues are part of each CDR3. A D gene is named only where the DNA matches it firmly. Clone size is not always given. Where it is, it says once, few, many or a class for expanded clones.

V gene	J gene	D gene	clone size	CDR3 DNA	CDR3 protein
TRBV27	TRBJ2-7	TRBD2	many	TGTGCCAGCAGTTTATTTGGACTAGCGGGAAAGTGGGTGTACTTC	CASSLFGLAGKWVYF
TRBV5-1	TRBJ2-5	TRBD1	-	TGCGCCAGCGGCTTACGGACAGGGCCGCAAGAGACCCAGTACTTC	CASGLRTGPQETQYF
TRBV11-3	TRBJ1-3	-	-	TGTGCCAGCAGTTCCGCAGGGTACAACACCATATATTTT	CASSSAGYNTIYF
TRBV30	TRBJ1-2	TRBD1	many	TGTGCCTGGAGTGTACGGGGACAGCTCCTCTATGGCTACACCTTC	CAWSVRGQLLYGYTF
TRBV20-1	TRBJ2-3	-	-	TGCAGTGCTAGAGATGGCGCCTTAACAGATACGCAGTATTTT	CSARDGALTDTQYF
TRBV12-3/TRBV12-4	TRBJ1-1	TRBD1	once	TGTGCCAGCAGCCGGGACAGGGGGCAAGACGCTGAAGCTTTCTTT	CASSRDRGQDAEAFF
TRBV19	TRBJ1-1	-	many	TGTGCCAGTAGTATAGGGCACACTGAAGCTTTCTTT	CASSIGHTEAFF
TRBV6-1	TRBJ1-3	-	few	TGTGCCAGCAGTGAAGTTAGGGGCTCTGGAAACACCATATATTTT	CASSEVRGSGNTIYF
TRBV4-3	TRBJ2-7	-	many	TGCGCCAGCAGCCAAAAGAAGGGGGAACTAGCTCTCGACGAGCAGTACTTC	CASSQKKGELALDEQYF
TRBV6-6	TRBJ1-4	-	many	TGTGCCAGCAGTCCGATGGGGGGAGCAACTAATGAAAAACTGTTTTTT	CASSPMGGATNEKLFF
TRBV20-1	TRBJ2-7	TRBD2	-	TGCAGTGCTGAGGGGGCTAGCGGGATCTCCTACGAGCAGTACTTC	CSAEGASGISYEQYF
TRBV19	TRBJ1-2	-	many	TGTGCCAGTAGCCCCACCCGTAGGGAGGTCTATGGCTACACCTTC	CASSPTRREVYGYTF
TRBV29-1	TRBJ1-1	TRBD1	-	TGCAGCTCGACAGGGAGGGCTTTCTTT	CSSTGRAFF
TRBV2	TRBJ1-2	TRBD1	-	TGTGCCAGCAGTTACACGGGACAGGGGGGTGGCTACACCTTC	CASSYTGQGGGYTF
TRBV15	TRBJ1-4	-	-	TGTGCCACCAGCAGAGGGACTAATGAAAAACTGTTTTTT	CATSRGTNEKLFF
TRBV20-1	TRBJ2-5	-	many	TGCAGTGCTACTAGGACCGAGACCCAGTACTTC	CSATRTETQYF
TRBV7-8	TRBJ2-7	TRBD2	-	TGTGCCAGCAGCGGTAGCGGGAGGGGCTCCTACGAGCAGTACTTC	CASSGSGRGSYEQYF
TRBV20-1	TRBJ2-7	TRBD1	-	TGCAGTGCTAGTCCCGGGACAGGGACCGAGCAGTACTTC	CSASPGTGTEQYF
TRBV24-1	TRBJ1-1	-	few	TGTGCCACCAGTGCCCGCGCGGGGGTTCAGATGAACACTGAAGCTTTCTTT	CATSARAGVQMNTEAFF
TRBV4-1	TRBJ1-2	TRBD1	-	TGCGCCAGCAGCCAAGAGGGACAGGGAAAAGACTATGGCTACACCTTC	CASSQEGQGKDYGYTF
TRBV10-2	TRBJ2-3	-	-	TGCGCCAGCAGGGACTGGAGCACAGATACGCAGTATTTT	CASRDWSTDTQYF
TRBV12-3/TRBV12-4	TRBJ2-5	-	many	TGTGCCAGCAGTTCACGGGGCCCCGAGGGGGAGACCCAGTACTTC	CASSSRGPEGETQYF
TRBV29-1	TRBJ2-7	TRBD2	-	TGCAGCGTTGCCGGGGGACTAGCGGCTGAAGACTACGAGCAGTACTTC	CSVAGGLAAEDYEQYF